A single sample is the source of the 3 T cell receptor beta chains below, sequenced in a study of shared clonotypes between healthy human individuals. Produced via immunoSEQ multiplex PCR; TCRdb's table is partial and in-frame only. The sample holds some 1 million clones; under 80% are singletons and the top ten take about 1.5%. Sequencing used memory CD4+ T cells sorted from blood. The subset denotes: CD45RA-negative fraction. Receptors originate from a man between 18 and 35 years old in good health.

The chain links TRBV6-5 to TRBJ2-2, with 10 nucleotides matching TRBD2. CDR3 size: 15 residues. Germline values: CDR1 MNHEY, CDR2 SVGAGI. With V trimmed by 5 bases and J by 4 bases, 4 bases remained unmatched. CDR3 sequence: CASSLSGGATGELFF. Here the CDR3 DNA reads TGTGCCAGCAGTCTAAGCGGGGGGGCCACCGGGGAGCTGTTTTTT.

The chain employs TRBV5-1 and TRBJ2-5; a possible D gene is TRBD1 (6 bases). V lost 3 bases and J 4 bases, leaving 16 bases between the germline ends. Looked up from germline, CDR1 is SGHRS and CDR2 is YFSETQ. The CDR3 has 15 residues. CDR3 DNA sequence: TGCGCCAGCAGCTCGGAAACAGGGATCGGAGAGACCCAGTACTTC. Translation: CASSSETGIGETQYF.

This sequence joins TRBV5-1 and TRBJ1-6, with 9 bases lining up with TRBD1. There are 20 residues in the CDR3. Germline CDR1 SGHRS, CDR2 YFSETQ. V shed 0 bases and J 1 base; nucleotides not matched to a gene: 11. The CDR3 sequence: CASSLVVGQGIQSYNSPLHF. The CDR3 nucleotides are TGCGCCAGCAGCTTGGTTGTGGGACAGGGTATACAATCCTATAATTCACCCCTCCACTTT.